The clone carrying this T cell receptor beta chain has just one count. Germline V gene data show CDR1 as SGHAT and CDR2 as FQNNGV. V was shortened by 6 bases and J by 6 bases, with 17 bases between the two germline ends. The CDR3 length is 14 residues. This specimen comes from a study of tumor and adjacent non-tumor tissue in lung cancer. A modified ARM-PCR protocol with three rounds of nested PCR amplified TCRbeta. TCRdb used MiXCR to reprocess the multiplex PCR reads, holding one entry per CDR3 protein. The top ten clones hold 10% to 15% of a sample with about 120,000 distinct CDR3 sequences, about 66% of them seen once. RNA was extracted from bulk tissue without any cell sorting.

The sequencing input was lung tumor tissue. This chain joins TRBV11-2 and TRBJ1-2; the D gene is possibly TRBD1 (6 bases). The receptor was derived from a man aged 25 to 45 with non-small cell lung cancer. The CDR3: CASSNRRGNHGYTF. The CDR3 coding sequence is TGTGCCAGCAGTAACAGGAGGGGGAACCATGGCTACACCTTC.